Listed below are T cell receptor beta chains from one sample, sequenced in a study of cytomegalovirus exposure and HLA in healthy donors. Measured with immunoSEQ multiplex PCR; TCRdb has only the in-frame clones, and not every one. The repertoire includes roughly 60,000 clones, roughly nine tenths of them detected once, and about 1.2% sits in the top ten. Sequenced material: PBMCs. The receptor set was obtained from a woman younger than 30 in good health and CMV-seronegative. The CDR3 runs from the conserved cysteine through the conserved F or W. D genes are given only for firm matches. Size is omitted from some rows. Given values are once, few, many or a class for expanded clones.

CDR3 protein: CASPLMGAGRQHYGYTF; CDR3 DNA: TGTGCCAGCCCCTTGATGGGGGCAGGCCGGCAACACTATGGCTACACCTTC; V gene: TRBV7-2; J gene: TRBJ1-2; D gene: -; clone size: -
CDR3 protein: CASTLRRAETQYF; CDR3 DNA: TGCGCCAGTACTCTTCGGAGGGCGGAGACCCAGTACTTC; V gene: TRBV10-2; J gene: TRBJ2-5; D gene: -; clone size: -
CDR3 protein: CASSSDRRSGTEAFF; CDR3 DNA: TGTGCCAGCAGCTCCGACCGGCGTTCAGGCACTGAAGCTTTCTTT; V gene: TRBV13; J gene: TRBJ1-1; D gene: -; clone size: -
CDR3 protein: CASSDQGDTQYF; CDR3 DNA: TGTGCCAGCAGCGACCAGGGGGATACGCAGTATTTT; V gene: TRBV9; J gene: TRBJ2-3; D gene: -; clone size: -
CDR3 protein: CASSSTFGQGRYEQYF; CDR3 DNA: TGTGCCAGCAGCTCAACCTTCGGACAGGGTCGGTACGAGCAGTACTTC; V gene: TRBV7-9; J gene: TRBJ2-7; D gene: TRBD1; clone size: once
CDR3 protein: CSAPTGNGYTF; CDR3 DNA: TGCAGTGCCCCGACAGGGAACGGCTACACCTTC; V gene: TRBV20-1; J gene: TRBJ1-2; D gene: TRBD1; clone size: -
CDR3 protein: CASSQVTSGSNTGELFF; CDR3 DNA: TGTGCCAGCAGCCAAGTTACTAGCGGGTCTAACACCGGGGAGCTGTTTTTT; V gene: TRBV4-2; J gene: TRBJ2-2; D gene: TRBD2; clone size: -
CDR3 protein: CASSRGTGEHNEQFF; CDR3 DNA: TGCGCCAGCAGCCGTGGGACAGGGGAGCACAATGAGCAGTTCTTC; V gene: TRBV5-1; J gene: TRBJ2-1; D gene: TRBD1; clone size: once
CDR3 protein: CASSRTGGGEQFF; CDR3 DNA: TGTGCCAGTAGCAGGACAGGGGGAGGCGAGCAGTTCTTC; V gene: TRBV19; J gene: TRBJ2-1; D gene: TRBD1; clone size: once
CDR3 protein: CASSLQGYNEQFF; CDR3 DNA: TGTGCCAGCAGCCTACAGGGGTACAATGAGCAGTTCTTC; V gene: TRBV11-1; J gene: TRBJ2-1; D gene: TRBD1; clone size: -
CDR3 protein: CASSRDRGSGNTIYF; CDR3 DNA: TGCGCCAGCAGCCGGGACAGGGGATCTGGAAACACCATATATTTT; V gene: TRBV5-1; J gene: TRBJ1-3; D gene: TRBD1; clone size: -
CDR3 protein: CASSLGTGLKSYEQYF; CDR3 DNA: TGTGCCAGCAGCTTAGGTACGGGACTAAAATCCTACGAGCAGTACTTC; V gene: TRBV7-9; J gene: TRBJ2-7; D gene: TRBD2; clone size: -
CDR3 protein: CASSLAPPDSPLYSGANVLTF; CDR3 DNA: TGTGCCAGCAGCTTAGCCCCTCCGGACAGTCCCCTGTACTCTGGGGCCAACGTCCTGACTTTC; V gene: TRBV7-2; J gene: TRBJ2-6; D gene: -; clone size: -
CDR3 protein: CASSLHRQGREGEKLFF; CDR3 DNA: TGTGCCAGCTCACTTCATCGACAGGGCCGGGAAGGTGAAAAACTGTTTTTT; V gene: TRBV18; J gene: TRBJ1-4; D gene: TRBD1; clone size: -
CDR3 protein: CASRATTRVAQYF; CDR3 DNA: TGTGCCAGCAGAGCGACGACTAGAGTGGCCCAGTACTTC; V gene: TRBV28; J gene: TRBJ2-5; D gene: -; clone size: -
CDR3 protein: CASSYLLGGGINEQFF; CDR3 DNA: TGTGCCAGCAGTTACCTACTAGGGGGAGGGATCAATGAGCAGTTCTTC; V gene: TRBV6-5; J gene: TRBJ2-1; D gene: -; clone size: -
CDR3 protein: CASSASIGTAYGYTF; CDR3 DNA: TGTGCCAGCAGCGCCTCAATTGGGACAGCCTATGGCTACACCTTC; V gene: TRBV9; J gene: TRBJ1-2; D gene: TRBD1; clone size: -
CDR3 protein: CASSRSAGGNTEAFF; CDR3 DNA: TGTGCCAGCAGTCGATCGGCGGGGGGGAACACTGAAGCTTTCTTT; V gene: TRBV6-5; J gene: TRBJ1-1; D gene: -; clone size: -
CDR3 protein: CAWSPLLASSTDTQYF; CDR3 DNA: TGTGCCTGGAGTCCCCTCCTAGCGTCTAGCACAGATACGCAGTATTTT; V gene: TRBV30; J gene: TRBJ2-3; D gene: -; clone size: -
CDR3 protein: CASSPRGQSHLDDEQFF; CDR3 DNA: TGTGCCAGCTCACCGCGGGGTCAGTCCCACCTGGACGATGAGCAGTTCTTC; V gene: TRBV18; J gene: TRBJ2-1; D gene: -; clone size: -
CDR3 protein: CASSSLRVYTGELFF; CDR3 DNA: TGTGCCAGCAGTTCACTCAGGGTCTACACCGGGGAGCTGTTTTTT; V gene: TRBV7-9; J gene: TRBJ2-2; D gene: -; clone size: -
CDR3 protein: CASSLGRGADTQYF; CDR3 DNA: TGTGCCAGCAGCTTGGGCCGGGGGGCGGATACGCAGTATTTT; V gene: TRBV11-2; J gene: TRBJ2-3; D gene: -; clone size: -
CDR3 protein: CASRRGENTEAFF; CDR3 DNA: TGTGCCAGCCGGCGGGGGGAGAACACTGAAGCTTTCTTT; V gene: TRBV6-4; J gene: TRBJ1-1; D gene: -; clone size: -
CDR3 protein: CASSSAGLDTYNEQFF; CDR3 DNA: TGTGCCAGCAGCTCCGCGGGGTTAGACACCTACAATGAGCAGTTCTTC; V gene: TRBV9; J gene: TRBJ2-1; D gene: -; clone size: once
CDR3 protein: CASSPPGLGNNEQFF; CDR3 DNA: TGTGCCAGCTCACCACCGGGTCTAGGAAACAATGAGCAGTTCTTC; V gene: TRBV18; J gene: TRBJ2-1; D gene: -; clone size: -
CDR3 protein: CASSLGLAPGEQFF; CDR3 DNA: TGTGCCAGCAGTTTGGGACTAGCACCTGGTGAGCAGTTCTTC; V gene: TRBV27; J gene: TRBJ2-1; D gene: TRBD2; clone size: -
CDR3 protein: CASSYDRGLNEQYF; CDR3 DNA: TGTGCCAGCAGCTACGACAGGGGGCTTAACGAGCAGTACTTC; V gene: TRBV7-9; J gene: TRBJ2-7; D gene: TRBD1; clone size: -
CDR3 protein: CASSPGSRTDTQYF; CDR3 DNA: TGTGCCAGCAGCCCCGGGTCCCGCACAGATACGCAGTATTTT; V gene: TRBV7-2; J gene: TRBJ2-3; D gene: -; clone size: -
CDR3 protein: CASSSELRFKNIQYF; CDR3 DNA: TGTGCCAGCAGTTCTGAACTACGTTTCAAAAACATTCAGTACTTC; V gene: TRBV7-2; J gene: TRBJ2-4; D gene: -; clone size: -